Reported below is one TCR beta chain. Its target is unknown. Germline V gives CDR1 SGHAT, CDR2 FQNNGV. V lost 5 bases and J lost 0; bases outside the gene matches: 4. There are 17 residues in the CDR3. A multiplex PCR was run with 60 Vbeta primers and 13 Jbeta primers. This table comes from immunoSEQ multiplex PCR, and its TCRdb copy is limited to in-frame clones, with some not included. The profile shows fewer than 150,000 clones, more than 60% of them singletons. The data were taken from a study of cytomegalovirus exposure and HLA in healthy donors. Whole-study results and caveats: Researchers reported that a few CMV-associated chains were confirmed in vitro as CMV antigen-specific. Earlier analysis yielded a pattern in which most TCR beta V segments were productive about 87% or about 30% of the time. Cytomegalovirus association was assigned to 170 or so TCR beta chains. Owing to their indistinguishability, certain V segments, notably TRBV6-2 and TRBV6-3, were excluded.

The sequenced material came from PBMCs. This sequence was found in a male donor in good health and CMV-seronegative. The J gene is TRBJ2-3, the V gene TRBV11-2; 14 nucleotides match TRBD2. This chain's CDR3 is CASSLTSGRVSTDTQYF. CDR3 DNA: TGTGCCAGCAGCCTGACTAGCGGGAGGGTTAGCACAGATACGCAGTATTTT.